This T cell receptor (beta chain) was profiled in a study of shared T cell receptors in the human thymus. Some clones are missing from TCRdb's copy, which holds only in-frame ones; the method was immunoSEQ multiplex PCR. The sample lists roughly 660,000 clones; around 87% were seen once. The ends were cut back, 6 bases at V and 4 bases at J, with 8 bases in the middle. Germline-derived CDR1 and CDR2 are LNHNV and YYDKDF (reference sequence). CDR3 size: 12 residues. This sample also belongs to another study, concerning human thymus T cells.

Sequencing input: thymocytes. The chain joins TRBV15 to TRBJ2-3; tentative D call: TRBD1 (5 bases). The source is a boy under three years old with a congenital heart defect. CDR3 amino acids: CATRSGSDTQYF. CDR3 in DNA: TGTGCCACCAGGTCAGGGTCAGATACGCAGTATTTT.